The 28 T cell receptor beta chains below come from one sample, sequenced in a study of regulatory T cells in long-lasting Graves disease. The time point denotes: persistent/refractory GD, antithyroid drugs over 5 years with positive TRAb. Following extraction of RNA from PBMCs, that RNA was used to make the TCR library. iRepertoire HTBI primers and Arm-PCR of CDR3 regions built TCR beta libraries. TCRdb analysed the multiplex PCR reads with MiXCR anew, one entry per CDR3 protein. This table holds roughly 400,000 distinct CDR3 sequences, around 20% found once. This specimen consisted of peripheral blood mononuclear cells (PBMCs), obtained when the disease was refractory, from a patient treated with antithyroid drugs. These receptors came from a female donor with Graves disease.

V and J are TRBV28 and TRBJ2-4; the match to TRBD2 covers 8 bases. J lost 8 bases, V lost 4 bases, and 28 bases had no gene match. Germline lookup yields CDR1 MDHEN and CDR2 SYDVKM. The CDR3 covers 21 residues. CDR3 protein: CASSWSNTQSGGRTLNDIQYF. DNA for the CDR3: TGTGCCAGCAGTTGGAGTAACACCCAGTCTGGCGGGAGGACCTTAAATGACATTCAGTACTTC.

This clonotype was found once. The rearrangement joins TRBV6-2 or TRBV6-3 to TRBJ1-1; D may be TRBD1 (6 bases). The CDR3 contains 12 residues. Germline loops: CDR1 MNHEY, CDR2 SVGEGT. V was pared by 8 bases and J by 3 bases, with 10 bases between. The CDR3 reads CASFRGDTEAFF. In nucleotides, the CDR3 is TGTGCCAGCTTCAGGGGTGACACTGAAGCTTTCTTT.

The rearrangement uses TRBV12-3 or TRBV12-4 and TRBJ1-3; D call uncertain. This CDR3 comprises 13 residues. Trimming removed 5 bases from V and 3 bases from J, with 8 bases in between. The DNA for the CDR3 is TGTGCCAGCAGTCTAACAAGTGGAAACACCATATATTTT. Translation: CASSLTSGNTIYF.

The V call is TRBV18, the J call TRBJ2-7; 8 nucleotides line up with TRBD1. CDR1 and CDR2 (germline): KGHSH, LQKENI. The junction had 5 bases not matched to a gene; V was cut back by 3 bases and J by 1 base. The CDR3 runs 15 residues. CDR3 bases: TGTGCCAGCTCACCTTCCCGGGACAGGTCCTACGAGCAGTACTTC. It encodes CASSPSRDRSYEQYF.

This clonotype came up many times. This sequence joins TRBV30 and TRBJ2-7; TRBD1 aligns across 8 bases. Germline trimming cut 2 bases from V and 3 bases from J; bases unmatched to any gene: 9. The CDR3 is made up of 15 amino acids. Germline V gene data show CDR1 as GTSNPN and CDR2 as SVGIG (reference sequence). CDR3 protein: CAWSSPPGGIYEQYF. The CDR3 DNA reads TGTGCCTGGAGTAGCCCCCCAGGGGGCATCTACGAGCAGTACTTC.

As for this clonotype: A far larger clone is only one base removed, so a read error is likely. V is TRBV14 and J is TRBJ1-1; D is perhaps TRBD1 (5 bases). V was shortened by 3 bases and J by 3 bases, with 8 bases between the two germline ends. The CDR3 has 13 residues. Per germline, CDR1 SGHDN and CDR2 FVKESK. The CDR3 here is CASSQTQDTEAFF. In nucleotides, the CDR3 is TGTGCCAGCAGCCAGACACAGGACACTGAAGCTTTCTTT.

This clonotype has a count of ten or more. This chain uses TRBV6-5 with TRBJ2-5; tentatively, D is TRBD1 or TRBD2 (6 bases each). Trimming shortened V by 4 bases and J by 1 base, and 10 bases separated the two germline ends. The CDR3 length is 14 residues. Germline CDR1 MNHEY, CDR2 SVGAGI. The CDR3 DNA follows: TGTGCCAGCAGTTGGCGGGACACCCAAGAGACCCAGTACTTC. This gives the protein CASSWRDTQETQYF.

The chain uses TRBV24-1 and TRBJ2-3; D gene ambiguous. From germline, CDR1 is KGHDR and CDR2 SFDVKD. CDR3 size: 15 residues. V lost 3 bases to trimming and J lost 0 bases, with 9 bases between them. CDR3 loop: CATSDPEQSTDTQYF. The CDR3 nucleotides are TGTGCCACCAGTGATCCGGAGCAGAGCACAGATACGCAGTATTTT.

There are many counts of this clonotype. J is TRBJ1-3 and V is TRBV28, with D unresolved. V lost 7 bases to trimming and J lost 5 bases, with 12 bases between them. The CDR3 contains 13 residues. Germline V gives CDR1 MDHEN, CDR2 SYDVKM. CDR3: CASTINPRNTIYF. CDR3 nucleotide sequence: TGTGCCAGCACCATTAATCCCCGAAACACCATATATTTT.

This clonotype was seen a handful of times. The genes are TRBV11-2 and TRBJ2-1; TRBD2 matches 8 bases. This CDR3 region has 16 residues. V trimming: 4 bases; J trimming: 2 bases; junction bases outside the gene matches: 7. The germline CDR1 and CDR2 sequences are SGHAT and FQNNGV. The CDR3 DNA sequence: TGTGCCAGCAGCTCTAGACTAGCGCCCACCTACAATGAGCAGTTCTTC. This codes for CASSSRLAPTYNEQFF.

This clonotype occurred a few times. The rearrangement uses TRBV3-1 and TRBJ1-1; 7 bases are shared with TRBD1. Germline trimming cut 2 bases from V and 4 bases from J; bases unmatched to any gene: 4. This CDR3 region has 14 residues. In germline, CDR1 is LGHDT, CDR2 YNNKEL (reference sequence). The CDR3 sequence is CASSQRQGPTEAFF. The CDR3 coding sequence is TGTGCCAGCAGCCAACGACAGGGTCCCACTGAAGCTTTCTTT.

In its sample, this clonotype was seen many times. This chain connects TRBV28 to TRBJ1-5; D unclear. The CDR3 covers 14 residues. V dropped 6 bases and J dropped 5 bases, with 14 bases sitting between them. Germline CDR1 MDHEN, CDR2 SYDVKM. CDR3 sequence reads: CASSTVKGYQPQHF. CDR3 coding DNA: TGTGCCAGCAGCACAGTAAAGGGCTATCAGCCCCAGCATTTT.

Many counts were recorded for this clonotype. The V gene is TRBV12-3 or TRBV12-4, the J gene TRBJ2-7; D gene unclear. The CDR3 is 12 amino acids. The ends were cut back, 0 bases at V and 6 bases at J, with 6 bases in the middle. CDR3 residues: CASSLANSEQYF. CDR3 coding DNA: TGTGCCAGCAGTTTAGCCAACAGCGAGCAGTACTTC.

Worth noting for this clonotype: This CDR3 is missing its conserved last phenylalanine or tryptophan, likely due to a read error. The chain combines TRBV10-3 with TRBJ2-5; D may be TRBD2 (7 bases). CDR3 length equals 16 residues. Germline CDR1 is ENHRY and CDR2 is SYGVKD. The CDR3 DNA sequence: TGCGCCATCAGTGAGTCGAGAGGGGGGGGCGAGGAGACCCAGTACTCC. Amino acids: CAISESRGGGEETQYS.

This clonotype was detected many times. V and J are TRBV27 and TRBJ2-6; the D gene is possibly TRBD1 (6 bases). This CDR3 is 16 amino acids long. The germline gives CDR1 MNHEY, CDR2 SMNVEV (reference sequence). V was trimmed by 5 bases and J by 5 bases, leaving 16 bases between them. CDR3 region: CASSPGTPPRANVLTF. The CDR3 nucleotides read TGTGCCAGCAGTCCCGGGACACCTCCACGGGCCAACGTCCTGACTTTC.

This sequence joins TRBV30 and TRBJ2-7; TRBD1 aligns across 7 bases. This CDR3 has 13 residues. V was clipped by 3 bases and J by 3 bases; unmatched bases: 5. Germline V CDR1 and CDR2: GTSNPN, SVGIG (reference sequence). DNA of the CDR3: TGTGCCTGGAGATCAGGGGGAGTCTACGAGCAGTACTTC. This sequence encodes CAWRSGGVYEQYF.

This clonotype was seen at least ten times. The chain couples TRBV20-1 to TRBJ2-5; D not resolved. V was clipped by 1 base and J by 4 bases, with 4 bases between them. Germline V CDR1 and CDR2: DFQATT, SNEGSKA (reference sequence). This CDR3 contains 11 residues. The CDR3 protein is CSARAGETQYF. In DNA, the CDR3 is TGCAGTGCTAGAGCGGGAGAGACCCAGTACTTC.

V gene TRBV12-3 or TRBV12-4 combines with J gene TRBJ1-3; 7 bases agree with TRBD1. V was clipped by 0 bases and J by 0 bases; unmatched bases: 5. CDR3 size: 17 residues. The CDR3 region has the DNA TGTGCCAGCAGTTTAGCGCAGGGGGTTTACTCTGGAAACACCATATATTTT. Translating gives CASSLAQGVYSGNTIYF.

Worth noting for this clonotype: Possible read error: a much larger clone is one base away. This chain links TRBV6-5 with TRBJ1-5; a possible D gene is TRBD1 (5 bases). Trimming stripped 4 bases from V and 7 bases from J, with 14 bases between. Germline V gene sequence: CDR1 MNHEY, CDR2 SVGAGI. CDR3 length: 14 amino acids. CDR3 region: CASSSGAAGQPQHF. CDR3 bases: TGTGCCAGCAGTTCCGGGGCGGCGGGGCAGCCCCAGCATTTT.

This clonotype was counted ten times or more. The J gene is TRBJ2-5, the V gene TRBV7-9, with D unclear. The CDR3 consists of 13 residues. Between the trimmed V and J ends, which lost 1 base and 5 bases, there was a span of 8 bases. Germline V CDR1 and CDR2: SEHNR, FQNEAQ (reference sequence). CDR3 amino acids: CASSLEGPETQYF. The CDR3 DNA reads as TGTGCCAGCAGCTTAGAAGGTCCGGAGACCCAGTACTTC.

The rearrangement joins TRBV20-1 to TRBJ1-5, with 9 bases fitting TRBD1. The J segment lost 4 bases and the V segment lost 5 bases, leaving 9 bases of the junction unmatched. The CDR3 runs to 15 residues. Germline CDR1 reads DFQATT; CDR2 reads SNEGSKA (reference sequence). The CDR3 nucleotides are TGCAGTGCTCCCGCTTACGGGACAGGGAATCAGCCCCAGCATTTT. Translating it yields CSAPAYGTGNQPQHF.

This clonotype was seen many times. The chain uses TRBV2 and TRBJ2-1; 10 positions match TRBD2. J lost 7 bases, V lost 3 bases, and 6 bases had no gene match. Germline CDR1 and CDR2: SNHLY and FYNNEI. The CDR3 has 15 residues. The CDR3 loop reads CASSEEAGGLNEQFF. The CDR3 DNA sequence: TGTGCCAGCAGTGAGGAAGCGGGAGGGTTGAATGAGCAGTTCTTC. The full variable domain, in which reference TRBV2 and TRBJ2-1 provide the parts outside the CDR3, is EPEVTQTPSHQVTQMGQEVILRCVPISNHLYFYWYRQILGQKVEFLVSFYNNEISEKSEIFDDQFSVERPDGSNFTLKIRSTKLEDSAMYFCASSEEAGGLNEQFFGPGTRLTVL.

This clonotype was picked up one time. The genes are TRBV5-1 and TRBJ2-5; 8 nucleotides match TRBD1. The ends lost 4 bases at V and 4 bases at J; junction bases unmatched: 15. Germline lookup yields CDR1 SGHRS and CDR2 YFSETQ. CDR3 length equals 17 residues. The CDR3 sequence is CASSDRTSGGERETQYF. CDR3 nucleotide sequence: TGCGCCAGCAGCGACCGAACCTCAGGGGGCGAGCGAGAGACCCAGTACTTC.

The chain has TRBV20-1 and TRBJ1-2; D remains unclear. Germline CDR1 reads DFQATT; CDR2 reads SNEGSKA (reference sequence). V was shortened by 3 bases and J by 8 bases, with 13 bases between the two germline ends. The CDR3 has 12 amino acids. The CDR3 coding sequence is TGCAGTGCTAGTGAACTGGGTCTGGGCTACACCTTC. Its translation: CSASELGLGYTF.

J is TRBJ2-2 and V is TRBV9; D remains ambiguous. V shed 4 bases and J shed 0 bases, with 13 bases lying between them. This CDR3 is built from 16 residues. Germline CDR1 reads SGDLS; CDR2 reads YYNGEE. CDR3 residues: CASSLTAATNTGELFF. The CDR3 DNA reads TGTGCCAGCAGCCTCACGGCGGCCACGAACACCGGGGAGCTGTTTTTT.

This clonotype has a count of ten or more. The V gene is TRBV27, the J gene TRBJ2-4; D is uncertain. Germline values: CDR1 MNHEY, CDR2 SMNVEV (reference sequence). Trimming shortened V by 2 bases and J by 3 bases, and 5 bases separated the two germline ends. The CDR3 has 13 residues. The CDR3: CASSLGFKNIQYF. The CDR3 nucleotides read TGTGCCAGCAGTTTAGGGTTCAAAAACATTCAGTACTTC.

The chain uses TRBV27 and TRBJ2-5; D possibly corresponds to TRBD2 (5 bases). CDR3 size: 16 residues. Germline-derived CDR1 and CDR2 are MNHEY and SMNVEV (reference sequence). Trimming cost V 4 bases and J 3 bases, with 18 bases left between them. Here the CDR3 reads CASSYAPQRLKETQYF. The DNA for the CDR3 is TGTGCCAGCAGTTACGCCCCCCAGCGGCTAAAAGAGACCCAGTACTTC.

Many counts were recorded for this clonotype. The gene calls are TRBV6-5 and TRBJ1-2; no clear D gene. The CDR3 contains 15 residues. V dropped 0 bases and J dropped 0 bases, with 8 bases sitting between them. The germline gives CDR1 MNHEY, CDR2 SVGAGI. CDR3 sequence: CASSYSRRTNYGYTF. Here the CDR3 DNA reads TGTGCCAGCAGTTACTCGCGACGGACTAACTATGGCTACACCTTC.